This T cell receptor (beta chain) was captured by sequencing in a study of cytomegalovirus exposure and HLA in healthy donors. Overall study findings and caveats: Later on, a genetic analysis was performed. It linked a missense variant in DCLRE1C with V- and J-gene trimming of TCR beta. Within an earlier analysis, most TCR beta V segments proved productive either about 87% or about 30% of the time.

The CDR3 has 13 amino acids. Trimming removed 1 base from V and 7 bases from J; junction bases left unmatched: 3. Germline-derived CDR1 and CDR2 are MNHEY and SMNVEV (reference sequence). Healthy people donating bone marrow made up the donors. In the PCR, 60 Vbeta and 13 Jbeta primers were used. Sequenced by immunoSEQ multiplex PCR; TCRdb stores in-frame clones only, minus some. The sample lists around 70,000 clones; 60% to 80% were seen once. This clone was found once. Antigen unknown. This chain links TRBV27 with TRBJ1-2; 7 nucleotides line up with TRBD1. This clonotype was obtained from a woman between 35 and 50 years old in good health and CMV-seropositive. Sequenced input: PBMCs. The CDR3 reads CASSLWDRGGYTF. The CDR3 DNA reads TGTGCCAGCAGTTTATGGGACAGAGGTGGCTACACCTTC.